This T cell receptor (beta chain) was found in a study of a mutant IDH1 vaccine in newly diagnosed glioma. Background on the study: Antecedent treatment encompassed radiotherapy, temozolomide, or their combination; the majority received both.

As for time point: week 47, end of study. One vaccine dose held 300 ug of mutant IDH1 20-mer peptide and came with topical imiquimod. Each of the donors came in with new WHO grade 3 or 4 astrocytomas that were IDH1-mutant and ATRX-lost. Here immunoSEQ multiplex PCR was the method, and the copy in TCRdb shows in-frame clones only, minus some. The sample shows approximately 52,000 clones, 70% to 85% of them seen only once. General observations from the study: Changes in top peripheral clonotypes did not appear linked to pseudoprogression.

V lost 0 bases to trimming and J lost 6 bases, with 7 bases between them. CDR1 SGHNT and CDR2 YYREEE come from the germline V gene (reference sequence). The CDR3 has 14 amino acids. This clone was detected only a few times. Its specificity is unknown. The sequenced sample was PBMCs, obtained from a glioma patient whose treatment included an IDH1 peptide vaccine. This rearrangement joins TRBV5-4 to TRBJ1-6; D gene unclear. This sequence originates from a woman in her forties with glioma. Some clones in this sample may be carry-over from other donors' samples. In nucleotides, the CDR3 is TGTGCCAGCAGCTTGGATCAGACTAATTCACCCCTCCACTTT. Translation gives CASSLDQTNSPLHF.